A selection of T cell receptor beta chains follows, all from one sample in a study of molecular identifiers for immune sequencing clone quantification. TCRdb fed the PCR reads into MiXCR, producing one record per CDR3 protein. Of around 480,000 distinct CDR3 sequences listed, 20% to 25% were seen once; the top ten hold more than 0.8%. Sequencing was carried out using naive CD8+ T cells from blood, with Jurkat cell RNA spiked in. These receptors all stem from a human donor in good health. Some libraries in this study had Jurkat cell RNA spiked in. CDR3s include the opening cysteine and the closing phenylalanine or tryptophan. The D gene is left open where the match is weak. Not every row has a clone size; where given, it reads once, few, many or a size class.

clone_size,v_call,d_call,j_call,cdr3_aa,cdr3_nt
few,TRBV7-2,TRBD2,TRBJ2-7,CASSLDFSGYEQYF,TGTGCCAGCAGCTTAGATTTTAGCGGGTACGAGCAGTACTTC
many,TRBV7-9,TRBD1,TRBJ1-4,CASSEGQGATNEKLFF,TGTGCCAGCAGCGAGGGACAGGGGGCAACTAATGAAAAACTGTTTTTT
-,TRBV27,-,TRBJ1-2,CASSFSGNPNYGYTF,TGTGCCAGCAGTTTCTCAGGGAATCCTAACTATGGCTACACCTTC
few,TRBV15,TRBD1,TRBJ1-1,CATSRERQGVEAFF,TGTGCCACCAGCAGGGAACGACAGGGGGTTGAAGCTTTCTTT
-,TRBV3-1,-,TRBJ2-1,CASSQEDVGYNEQFF,TGTGCCAGCAGCCAAGAAGACGTGGGGTACAATGAGCAGTTCTTC
-,TRBV5-1,TRBD1,TRBJ1-1,CASTYGTDEAFF,TGCGCCAGCACCTACGGGACAGATGAAGCTTTCTTT
many,TRBV28,-,TRBJ2-5,CASSSDHWSQETQYF,TGTGCCAGCAGTTCCGACCATTGGTCGCAAGAGACCCAGTACTTC
-,TRBV27,-,TRBJ2-3,CASSLGAPTTTDTQYF,TGTGCCAGCAGTCTTGGTGCTCCAACGACCACAGATACGCAGTATTTT
many,TRBV27,-,TRBJ2-2,CASSRGMNTGELFF,TGTGCCAGCAGTAGGGGAATGAACACCGGGGAGCTGTTTTTT
few,TRBV7-6,TRBD1,TRBJ1-6,CASSLVRDRDNSPLHF,TGTGCCAGCAGCTTAGTCCGTGACAGGGATAATTCACCCCTCCACTTT
-,TRBV27,TRBD1,TRBJ2-7,CASRNRGTGAEQYF,TGTGCCAGCCGGAATAGAGGGACAGGGGCCGAGCAGTACTTC
-,TRBV4-3,-,TRBJ2-2,CASSQDQVLGNAIGELFF,TGCGCCAGCAGCCAAGATCAGGTCCTGGGAAATGCGATCGGGGAGCTGTTTTTT
-,TRBV6-5,-,TRBJ2-7,CASSYSGTYEQCF,TGTGCCAGCAGTTATTCAGGGACCTACGAGCAGTGCTTC
few,TRBV4-3,-,TRBJ2-5,CASSQRGGTGVQETQYF,TGCGCCAGCAGCCAGAGGGGAGGGACAGGAGTCCAAGAGACCCAGTACTTC
few,TRBV9,-,TRBJ2-7,CASSPDEGSIDYEQYF,TGTGCCAGCAGCCCAGACGAGGGGAGCATAGACTACGAGCAGTACTTC
few,TRBV3-1,-,TRBJ2-2,CASSQVNMDTGELFF,TGTGCCAGCAGCCAAGTGAATATGGACACCGGGGAGCTGTTTTTT
few,TRBV28,TRBD2,TRBJ2-7,CASGTSEYEQYF,TGTGCCAGCGGGACTAGCGAGTACGAGCAGTACTTC